This TCR beta chain was observed in a study of T-cell reconstitution after alpha-beta-depleted transplantation in children (dated by TCRdb to about 2016). Regarding the study in general: The study quantitatively tracked T-cell immune reconstitution after TCRalphabeta/CD19-depleted allogeneic hematopoietic cell transplantation in children using TCR repertoire profiling. Study-wide findings and limitations: In some patients, high TCRbeta diversity at day 60 was attributed to recipient T cells and intrathymic progenitors that had survived conditioning. Apparently early alphabetaT-cell count recovery about two months after transplant reportedly relied on only several hundred rapidly expanded clones derived from non-depleted graft cells. The frequencies of hyperexpanded clones fell over the following months, and after one year, T-cell counts and TCRbeta diversity were mostly attributed to newly produced T cells.

This clonotype was seen once. It lacks a known antigen. No base-level quality is on record; no much larger clone is a single base apart. In the paper's terms, the treatment or condition label means: allogeneic hematopoietic cell transplantation with graft depleted of TCRalphabeta T cells and CD19 B cells. The transplant recipients were children given TCRalphabeta/CD19-depleted allogeneic hematopoietic cell grafts. The protocol used for the library was PCR. Instrument on record: Illumina HiSeq 2500. TCR library preparation used molecular barcoding, with unique molecular identifiers applied to normalize quantification of the TCRbeta repertoire. TCRdb passed the public sequencing reads through fastp at Q25 and MiXCR, retaining productive beta sequences. Each CDR3 protein appears once, grouped with its most common genes and DNA. This sample is represented by approximately 980,000 distinct CDR3 sequences; roughly 29% of them were singletons. 28% of the sample is held by the ten biggest clonotypes.

The CDR3 contains 13 residues, cysteine and phenylalanine counted. Only the CDR3 DNA stays, 39 bases, in frame from base 1. V loses 6 bases at its end and J loses 10 bases; junction bases beyond the gene matches: 10. CDR1 and CDR2 are drawn from the germline V gene: SNHLY, FYNNEI. The TCR comes from a boy in the first two years of life who had a stem cell transplant for SCID, so the T cells may come from the graft donor. The rearrangement joined TRBV2 to TRBJ2-5, with 8 bases matching TRBD1. Sequenced material: PBMCs, mostly from graft donor cells, taken 360 days after TCRalphabeta/CD19-depleted stem cell transplant. Read as DNA, the sequence is TGTGCCAGCAGCGAGGACAGGGCCGGGTACCAGTACTTC. Protein translation: CASSEDRAGYQYF.